These 14 T cell receptor beta chains came from one sample sequenced in a study of neurological immune-mediated disorders. TCRdb re-called the 5' RACE reads with MiXCR, one entry per CDR3 protein. Altogether roughly 32,000 distinct CDR3 sequences are present, roughly 3.8% being singletons, with the ten largest covering 2.2%. Source material: PBMCs. The receptors here all came from a man aged 25 to 40 with multiple sclerosis.

To note about this clonotype: A read error may explain this, as a much larger clone is one base away. Here the CDR3 omits its conserved ending phenylalanine or tryptophan, so a read error is the likely source. The rearrangement uses TRBV20-1 and TRBJ1-5; D uncertain. Trimming took 0 bases from V and 4 from J, leaving 4 bases between them. The CDR3 totals 12 residues. Germline values: CDR1 DFQATT, CDR2 SNEGSKA (reference sequence). CDR3 in amino acids: CSARDGNQPQHS. The CDR3 coding sequence is TGCAGTGCTAGAGACGGAAATCAGCCCCAGCATTCT.

This clonotype came up many times. V usage is TRBV20-1 and J usage is TRBJ1-2, with D unclear. This CDR3 is built from 14 residues. Germline V gene data show CDR1 as DFQATT and CDR2 as SNEGSKA (reference sequence). With 4 bases removed from V and 0 bases from J, the gap between germline ends came to 12 bases. The CDR3 is CSAKMDRPNYGYTF. In nucleotides, the CDR3 is TGCAGTGCTAAAATGGACCGACCTAACTATGGCTACACCTTC.

This clonotype was observed many times. The genes are TRBV5-1 and TRBJ2-2; 8 bases agree with TRBD1. The V gene's germline CDR1 is SGHRS and CDR2 YFSETQ. J gave up 5 bases and V 4 bases, and 13 bases lay outside the gene matches. The CDR3 extends over 17 amino acids. CDR3 sequence: CASSPYWTGLGTGELFF. The CDR3 DNA sequence: TGCGCCAGCAGCCCGTATTGGACAGGGCTTGGAACCGGGGAGCTGTTTTTT. Full variable domain (rest looked up from reference TRBV5-1 and TRBJ2-2): KAGVTQTPRYLIKTRGQQVTLSCSPISGHRSVSWYQQTPGQGLQFLFEYFSETQRNKGNFPGRFSGRQFSNSRSEMNVSTLELGDSALYLCASSPYWTGLGTGELFFGEGSRLTVL.

This clonotype was found many times. This chain uses TRBV5-1 with TRBJ2-1; perhaps TRBD1 as D (6 bases). The CDR3 is made up of 17 amino acids. Germline V gene lookup returns CDR1 SGHRS and CDR2 YFSETQ. Trimming removed 0 bases from V and 7 bases from J, with 20 bases in between. CDR3 region: CASSLEAGITRGNEQFF. CDR3 coding DNA: TGCGCCAGCAGCTTGGAGGCAGGGATCACTAGGGGGAATGAGCAGTTCTTC.

Many counts were recorded for this clonotype. The chain has TRBV5-6 and TRBJ2-3; 13 bases align to TRBD2. The germline gives CDR1 SGHDT, CDR2 YYEEEE. The CDR3 runs 16 residues. V was clipped by 4 bases and J by 0 bases; unmatched bases: 2. In DNA, the CDR3 is TGTGCCAGCAGCCCGGGACTAGCGGGGAGCACAGATACGCAGTATTTT. Protein product: CASSPGLAGSTDTQYF.

This chain connects TRBV19 to TRBJ1-4; D may be TRBD1 (5 bases). Germline V lookup: CDR1 LNHDA, CDR2 SQIVND (reference sequence). The CDR3 is 15 residues long. V dropped 5 bases and J dropped 3 bases, with 13 bases sitting between them. CDR3 region: CASSPRDGPNEKLFF. The CDR3, as DNA: TGTGCCAGTAGTCCCCGGGACGGACCTAATGAAAAACTGTTTTTT. Together with reference TRBV19 and TRBJ1-4, the CDR3 gives the full variable domain: DGGITQSPKYLFRKEGQNVTLSCEQNLNHDAMYWYRQDPGQGLRLIYYSQIVNDFQKGDIAEGYSVSREKKESFPLTVTSAQKNPTAFYLCASSPRDGPNEKLFFGSGTQLSVL.

This clonotype was detected ten times or more. The chain employs TRBV5-5 and TRBJ2-5; TRBD1 matches 10 bases. Germline V gene sequence: CDR1 SGHKS, CDR2 YYEKEE (reference sequence). The CDR3 is 15 residues long. Germline trimming cut 2 bases from V and 5 bases from J; bases unmatched to any gene: 6. In DNA form, the CDR3 reads TGTGCCAGCAGCTTTACCCCGGACAGGGGGGAGACCCAGTACTTC. This sequence encodes CASSFTPDRGETQYF.

This clonotype has more than one count but fewer than ten. This chain uses TRBV7-2 with TRBJ2-1; D is possibly TRBD1 or TRBD2 (6 bases each). The CDR3 is made up of 13 amino acids. V lost 4 bases and J lost 12, with 16 bases in between. Germline V gene data show CDR1 as SGHTA and CDR2 as FQGNSA. The CDR3 DNA reads TGTGCCAGCAGCTCCACAGAGGGGGGTGGGCAGTTCTTC. Its protein is CASSSTEGGGQFF.

In its sample, this clonotype was seen many times. The rearrangement uses TRBV21-1 and TRBJ1-2. TRBV21-1 is annotated as a pseudogene. This CDR3 region has 13 residues. CDR3 loop: CASSKTTTSGYTF. The CDR3 bases are TGTGCCAGCAGCAAAACAACAACATCCGGCTACACCTTC.

This clonotype was found many times. The V and J genes are TRBV5-1 and TRBJ1-4, with 8 bases that match TRBD1. The V segment lost 4 bases and the J segment 7 bases; nucleotides outside the gene matches: 6. CDR3 length: 14 amino acids. Germline CDR1 and CDR2: SGHRS and YFSETQ. For the CDR3, the DNA is TGCGCCAGCAGCACACAGGGGGTCGGTGAAAAACTGTTTTTT. Protein product: CASSTQGVGEKLFF.

In this sample, this clonotype turned up many times. The chain carries TRBV10-3 and TRBJ2-1; D remains ambiguous. The V gene lost 3 bases and the J gene lost 9 bases, with 9 bases spanning the gap. The CDR3 loop spans 12 amino acids. Germline CDR1 reads ENHRY; CDR2 reads SYGVKD. Written as DNA, the CDR3 is TGTGCCATCAGTGAAAGAGAGAGTGAGCAGTTCTTC. It translates to CAISERESEQFF.

This clonotype was recorded many times. J is TRBJ2-1 and V is TRBV20-1, with D unclear. CDR1 and CDR2 (germline): DFQATT, SNEGSKA (reference sequence). The CDR3 is 13 amino acids. Trimming took off 3 bases at V and 3 bases at J, with 9 bases between the two ends. The DNA for the CDR3 is TGCAGTGCTAGCGCGCCTCTCTACAATGAGCAGTTCTTC. Translation gives CSASAPLYNEQFF.

Only a few counts were recorded for this clonotype. V gene TRBV20-1 combines with J gene TRBJ2-1, with D tentatively TRBD2 (6 bases). Per germline, CDR1 DFQATT and CDR2 SNEGSKA (reference sequence). This CDR3 region has 14 residues. Trimming stripped 3 bases from V and 8 bases from J, with 17 bases between. CDR3 sequence (DNA): TGCAGTGCTAGTAGTGGGGGGAACGGCGATGAGCAGTTCTTC. Translation: CSASSGGNGDEQFF.

This clonotype has at least ten counts. The J gene is TRBJ2-5, the V gene TRBV7-8, with a weak D call TRBD1 (6 bases). The V end was cut by 5 bases, the J end by 6 bases, with 16 bases between. The CDR3 extends over 14 amino acids. Germline V gene lookup returns CDR1 SGHVS and CDR2 FQNEAQ. The CDR3 loop reads CASSGHRVPKTQYF. The CDR3 DNA is TGTGCCAGCAGCGGGCACAGGGTGCCGAAGACCCAGTACTTC.